This is a list of T cell receptor beta chains from one sample in a study of vaccination and CD4 T cells after COVID-19. TCRdb reprocessed the PCR reads with MiXCR, giving one entry per CDR3 protein. The repertoire holds 25,000 to 30,000 distinct CDR3 sequences, with 62% as singletons. Their specific antigens are unknown. The source was CD4+ T cells from blood, cultured in vitro, collected after SARS-CoV-2 vaccination. The receptors originated from a human donor who received a COVID-19 vaccine. The CDR3 runs from the conserved cysteine through the conserved F or W. Fields, in order: V gene, clone size, J gene, D gene, CDR3 DNA, CDR3 protein. A D gene is named only where the DNA matches it firmly. For some rows the clone size is stated as once, few or many, or as a class when expanded; others skip it.

TRBV30	.	TRBJ1-6	.	TGTGCCTGGAGTGATCCTCGTGGAACCTATAATTCACCCCTCCACTTT	CAWSDPRGTYNSPLHF
TRBV7-9	few	TRBJ1-1	.	TGTGCCAGCAGCTTAGGAGGAGACAGGCAAAACACTGAAGCTTTCTTT	CASSLGGDRQNTEAFF
TRBV20-1	.	TRBJ1-1	.	TGCAGTGCCGATAAAGGGCACGGCTGGAACACTGAAGCTTTCTTT	CSADKGHGWNTEAFF
TRBV19	.	TRBJ1-5	.	TGTGCCAGTAGTATAGTTGCGGGTGGGGAGCAGCCCCAGCATTTT	CASSIVAGGEQPQHF
TRBV7-2	.	TRBJ1-2	TRBD1	TGTGCCAGCAGGCTGACAGGGGGATCGGACTATGGCTACACCTTC	CASRLTGGSDYGYTF
TRBV19	.	TRBJ1-2	TRBD1	TGTGCCAGTAGTGATTACAGACAGGGCCGAAAAACTAACTATGGCTACACCTTC	CASSDYRQGRKTNYGYTF
TRBV5-5	.	TRBJ2-3	TRBD1	TGCGCCAGCACCACTGGGACAGGGATCGGCACAGATACGCAGTATTTT	CASTTGTGIGTDTQYF
TRBV19	few	TRBJ1-5	.	TGTGCCAGTAGTAGTTATGGGCAGCCCCAGCATTTT	CASSSYGQPQHF
TRBV5-1	once	TRBJ1-2	TRBD1	TGCGCCAGCAGCTTGCGAGACACCGGGACAGGCTGGGGCTACACCTTC	CASSLRDTGTGWGYTF
TRBV4-2	.	TRBJ2-1	TRBD2	TGTGCCAGCAGCCAAGATCCAGCGGGGGGGCTTCGCAATGAGCAGTTCTTC	CASSQDPAGGLRNEQFF
TRBV7-9	.	TRBJ2-3	TRBD2	TGTGCCAGCAGCCAAACTAGCGGGGGGGCAGTAGATACGCAGTATTTT	CASSQTSGGAVDTQYF
TRBV20-1	few	TRBJ2-5	.	TGCAGTGCCTTAGGACATAAACAAGAGACCCAGTACTTC	CSALGHKQETQYF
TRBV6-1	.	TRBJ1-1	TRBD1	TGTGCCAGCGGTGACAGGGTAGCTTTCTTT	CASGDRVAFF
TRBV12-3/TRBV12-4	once	TRBJ1-4	TRBD1	TGTGCCAGCAGCAAGGGACAGACCATTAATGAAAAACTGTTTTTT	CASSKGQTINEKLFF
TRBV20-1	.	TRBJ1-2	.	TGCAGTGCTAGGATCGGACAGATCTATGGCTACACCTTC	CSARIGQIYGYTF
TRBV20-1	few	TRBJ2-3	TRBD2	TGCAGTGCGCAGACTAGCGGGGGCACAGATACGCAGTATTTT	CSAQTSGGTDTQYF
TRBV7-2	.	TRBJ2-1	TRBD2	TGTGCCACGACTAGCGGCTACAATGAGCAGTTCTTC	CATTSGYNEQFF
TRBV20-1	.	TRBJ1-4	.	TGCAGTGCTATTACAGGGTTATTTAATGAAAAACTGTTTTTT	CSAITGLFNEKLFF
TRBV15	few	TRBJ1-1	.	TGTGCCACCAGCAGAGACAGGGCATCGAACACTGAAGCTTTCTTT	CATSRDRASNTEAFF
TRBV7-9	few	TRBJ2-1	TRBD2	TGTGCCAGCAGCTCTAAACTAGCGGGGGCGGAGGGATACAATGAGCAGTTCTTC	CASSSKLAGAEGYNEQFF
TRBV11-2	.	TRBJ2-3	TRBD2	TGTGCCAGCAGCCGATCTTACCCTAGCGGGGGGGGCGCAGATACGCAGTATTTT	CASSRSYPSGGGADTQYF
TRBV12-5	.	TRBJ1-1	.	TGTGCTAGTGCCACGAACACTGAAGCTTTCTTT	CASATNTEAFF
TRBV24-1	.	TRBJ2-3	.	TGTGCCACTTCTAGGGGGACCAACACAGATACGCAGTATTTT	CATSRGTNTDTQYF
TRBV27	.	TRBJ1-5	.	TGTGCCAGCAGTACCACAGGGACCCCCAATCAGCCCCAGCATTTT	CASSTTGTPNQPQHF
TRBV20-1	few	TRBJ2-5	TRBD1	TGCAGTGCTATTGTACAGGGGTTAGAGACCCAGTACTTC	CSAIVQGLETQYF
TRBV19	.	TRBJ2-7	TRBD1	TGTGCCAGTAGTGACAGGGAGACCTACGAGCAGTACTTC	CASSDRETYEQYF
TRBV7-2	.	TRBJ2-3	TRBD1	TGTGCCAGCAGCCTAGAGGGGACAGTCAATACGCAGTATTTT	CASSLEGTVNTQYF
TRBV27	few	TRBJ2-1	TRBD1	TGTGCCAGCAGGACAGGGGGCAGGTACAATGAGCAGTTCTTC	CASRTGGRYNEQFF
TRBV12-3/TRBV12-4	.	TRBJ1-1	.	TGTGCCAGCAGGCGGGGGATGAACACTGAAGCTTTCTTT	CASRRGMNTEAFF
TRBV6-1	.	TRBJ1-2	.	TGTGCCAGCAGTGAAGCTCGGAGGGAGGGAGGCTACACCTTC	CASSEARREGGYTF
TRBV2	few	TRBJ1-5	.	TGTGCCAGCAGTCAGAGGGGGTTTAGCAATCAGCCCCAGCATTTT	CASSQRGFSNQPQHF
TRBV7-2	.	TRBJ2-7	TRBD1	TGTGCTAGTCAGGGGGACAGGGCCACCTACGAGCAGTACTTC	CASQGDRATYEQYF
TRBV7-3	few	TRBJ1-1	.	TGTGCCAGCAGCCCCGGACAAGTCACTGAAGCTTTCTTT	CASSPGQVTEAFF
TRBV6-1	.	TRBJ2-7	.	TGTGCCAGCAGCGAATCCTGGACGGTCTCCTACGAGCAGTACTTC	CASSESWTVSYEQYF
TRBV7-9	.	TRBJ1-2	.	TGTGCCAGCAGCCCTGGGACACCTAACTATGGCTACACCTTC	CASSPGTPNYGYTF
TRBV10-3	.	TRBJ1-1	.	TGTGCCATCGGTATCAAAGGGGCCACTGAAGCTTTCTTT	CAIGIKGATEAFF
TRBV10-2	.	TRBJ1-5	.	TGCGCCAGCAGTGAGTCTTTGCTTGGGGGCAATCAGCCCCAGCATTTT	CASSESLLGGNQPQHF
TRBV5-1	few	TRBJ2-1	TRBD2	TGCGCCAGCAGCTTAGTCCTAGCGGGCTCCTACAATGAGCAGTTCTTC	CASSLVLAGSYNEQFF